This TCR beta chain was found in a study of shared clonotypes between healthy human individuals. About the study: Each donor had three CD4 naive, three CD4 memory, two CD8 naive and one CD8 memory plate.

Sorted subsets were amplified in replicate PCRs using 200 to 250 ng DNA, about 30,000 T cell genomes. The protocol was immunoSEQ multiplex PCR, while the TCRdb copy is restricted to in-frame clones and leaves out a portion. The sample includes a few million clones, roughly nine tenths of them seen just once. V trimming: 3 bases; J trimming: 3 bases; junction bases outside the gene matches: 9. CDR1 and CDR2 from the germline V gene are SEHNR and FQNEAQ (reference sequence). The CDR3 has 18 amino acids. Donors had no recently reported acute infections or vaccinations and were HIV-negative. CD4+ cells underwent separation, giving CD45RA+ naive and CD45RA-negative memory subsets.

The sequenced material came from naive CD4+ T cells sorted from blood. Subset meaning: CD45RA+ positively selected. This TCR was sampled from a young man in good health. This sequence joins TRBV7-9 and TRBJ2-3, with TRBD2 matching 13 bases. CDR3 protein: CASSLGGLAGRRTDTQYF. The DNA for the CDR3 is TGTGCCAGCAGCTTGGGGGGACTAGCGGGAAGGCGGACAGATACGCAGTATTTT.